One sample yielded the 16 T cell receptor beta chains listed below, sequenced in a study of cytotoxic CD8 clonotypes in ibrutinib-treated CLL. Using immunoSEQ multiplex PCR, the repertoire was profiled, and TCRdb retains in-frame clones only, with some absent. The sample lists fewer than 7,500 clones; about four fifths were seen once. Sequenced here: PBMCs, sampled before ibrutinib treatment. All receptors derive from a human donor with chronic lymphocytic leukemia.

CDR3 coding DNA: TGTGCCAGCAGCTCTAGGACCGCTACTACCGGGGAGCTGTTTTTT. This sequence encodes CASSSRTATTGELFF. V gene TRBV5-4 combines with J gene TRBJ2-2, with D hard to call. The CDR3 totals 15 residues. Trimming shortened V by 3 bases and J by 5 bases, and 14 bases separated the two germline ends. The V gene's germline CDR1 is SGHNT and CDR2 YYREEE (reference sequence).

The chain joins TRBV6-5 to TRBJ1-2; no clear D gene. In germline, CDR1 is MNHEY, CDR2 SVGAGI. V lost 2 bases and J 4 bases, leaving 14 bases between the germline ends. This CDR3 contains 15 residues. DNA for the CDR3: TGTGCCAGCAGTTACAACGGCAGAGACACCTATGGCTACACCTTC. Protein sequence: CASSYNGRDTYGYTF.

CDR3 in amino acids: CASSEGTSGGGTDTQYF. CDR3 nucleotides: TGTGCCAGCAGTGAAGGGACTAGCGGAGGGGGCACAGATACGCAGTATTTT. J is TRBJ2-3 and V is TRBV11-3, with TRBD2 matching over 11 bases. The germline gives CDR1 SGHNT, CDR2 YENEEA. The CDR3 runs to 17 residues. V shed 6 bases, J shed 1 base, and the junction held 9 bases outside the gene matches.

This clone appeared once. This chain links TRBV29-1 with TRBJ2-7, with D possibly TRBD2 on 7 matching bases. CDR1 SQVTM and CDR2 ANQGSEA come from the germline V gene. The CDR3 spans 12 residues. V was pared by 3 bases and J by 4 bases, with 10 bases between. The CDR3 bases are TGCAGCGTTGACGGGGGGCGATACGAGCAGTACTTC. Translated, it gives CSVDGGRYEQYF.

The chain employs TRBV11-2 and TRBJ1-1, with D perhaps TRBD1 (6 bases). This CDR3 region has 14 residues. V gave up 2 bases and J gave up 0 bases, with 7 bases separating them. Per germline, CDR1 SGHAT and CDR2 FQNNGV. CDR3 loop: CASSLQGMNTEAFF. The CDR3 nucleotides read TGTGCCAGCAGCTTACAGGGGATGAACACTGAAGCTTTCTTT.

V is TRBV11-2 and J is TRBJ2-7; the D is unclear. The CDR3 runs to 15 residues. The germline V gene encodes CDR1 SGHAT and CDR2 FQNNGV. Trimming took off 4 bases at V and 3 bases at J, with 16 bases between the two ends. The CDR3 DNA reads as TGTGCCAGCAGCTCCGATGCCGGGCAGAGCTACGAGCAGTACTTC. It is translated as CASSSDAGQSYEQYF.

The chain recombines TRBV7-9 with TRBJ1-5; D is unclear. Trimming left V 4 bases short and J 7 bases short, with 8 bases between. This CDR3 contains 12 residues. Germline V lookup: CDR1 SEHNR, CDR2 FQNEAQ (reference sequence). CDR3 DNA sequence: TGTGCCAGCAGCTCCCAATCCCAGCCCCAGCATTTT. Its protein product is CASSSQSQPQHF.

The J gene is TRBJ1-1, the V gene TRBV30; TRBD1 agrees at 8 bases. The junction had 2 bases not matched to a gene; V was cut back by 3 bases and J by 2 bases. CDR1 and CDR2 (germline): GTSNPN, SVGIG (reference sequence). The CDR3 sequence is 13 residues long. This CDR3 is CAWSRGRNTEAFF. For the CDR3, the DNA is TGTGCCTGGAGCAGGGGGCGAAACACTGAAGCTTTCTTT.

CDR3 DNA: TGTGCCAGCAGCCAAAGGACTAGCGGGGCTAGCTCCTACAATGAGCAGTTCTTC. Its protein is CASSQRTSGASSYNEQFF. This rearrangement joins TRBV11-3 to TRBJ2-1; TRBD2 aligns across 12 bases. The CDR3 consists of 18 residues. The trim removed 5 bases at V and 0 bases at J, leaving 8 bases unmatched. Germline V gives CDR1 SGHNT, CDR2 YENEEA.

This clone appeared once. The chain recombines TRBV27 with TRBJ2-6; D gene uncertain. Germline V gene data show CDR1 as MNHEY and CDR2 as SMNVEV (reference sequence). The CDR3 sequence is 17 residues long. V dropped 2 bases and J dropped 2 bases, with 13 bases sitting between them. The CDR3 coding sequence is TGTGCCAGCAGTTTAATGTGGTCCGTCCCTGGGGCCAACGTCCTGACTTTC. It yields the protein CASSLMWSVPGANVLTF.

This chain uses TRBV5-4 with TRBJ2-1, with 10 bases aligning to TRBD2. Germline values: CDR1 SGHNT, CDR2 YYREEE (reference sequence). This CDR3 spans 13 amino acids. V lost 1 base, J lost 9 bases, and 1 base stayed unmatched. CDR3 residues: CASSLKREGEQFF. The DNA of the CDR3 is TGTGCCAGCAGCTTGAAGCGGGAGGGTGAGCAGTTCTTC.

The chain combines TRBV7-6 with TRBJ2-2, with 8 bases matching TRBD1. Unmatched junction bases numbered 0, after V lost 1 base and J lost 5 bases. This CDR3 spans 14 amino acids. Germline CDR1 and CDR2: SGHVS and FNYEAQ. This chain's CDR3 is CASSLGTGTGELFF. CDR3 nucleotides: TGTGCCAGCAGCTTAGGGACAGGGACCGGGGAGCTGTTTTTT. The whole variable domain, remainder taken from reference TRBV7-6 and TRBJ2-2, is GAGVSQSPRYKVTKRGQDVALRCDPISGHVSLYWYRQALGQGPEFLTYFNYEAQQDKSGLPNDRFSAERPEGSISTLTIQRTEQRDSAMYRCASSLGTGTGELFFGEGSRLTVL.

The chain combines TRBV28 with TRBJ2-7, with D possibly TRBD2 on 6 matching bases. With 2 bases removed from V and 0 bases from J, the gap between germline ends came to 14 bases. CDR3 size: 16 residues. Germline CDR1 and CDR2: MDHEN and SYDVKM. The CDR3 loop is CASSLRPGEDSYEQYF. CDR3 in DNA: TGTGCCAGCAGTTTACGACCCGGGGAGGACTCCTACGAGCAGTACTTC.

V and J are TRBV5-8 and TRBJ2-3; the D gene is possibly TRBD2 (6 bases). Germline V gene sequence: CDR1 SGHTS, CDR2 YDEGEE. CDR3 length equals 14 residues. Trimming cost V 2 bases and J 4 bases, with 11 bases left between them. The CDR3 DNA is TGTGCCAGCAGCTTCGGGGGATATCCAGATACGCAGTATTTT. Translating gives CASSFGGYPDTQYF.

The genes are TRBV5-1 and TRBJ1-1; unclear D gene. V lost 0 bases and J lost 3, with 9 bases in between. This CDR3 comprises 14 residues. CDR1 and CDR2 from the germline V gene are SGHRS and YFSETQ. CDR3 loop: CASSLGSTDTEAFF. The CDR3 coding sequence is TGCGCCAGCAGCTTGGGTTCGACGGACACTGAAGCTTTCTTT.

V is TRBV6-1 and J is TRBJ2-1; the match to TRBD2 covers 11 bases. The CDR3 consists of 16 residues. V shed 0 bases, J shed 5 bases, and the junction held 3 bases outside the gene matches. CDR1 MNHNS and CDR2 SASEGT come from the germline V gene. DNA for the CDR3: TGTGCCAGCAGTGAAGCTAGCGGGAGGGCTAACAATGAGCAGTTCTTC. It encodes CASSEASGRANNEQFF.